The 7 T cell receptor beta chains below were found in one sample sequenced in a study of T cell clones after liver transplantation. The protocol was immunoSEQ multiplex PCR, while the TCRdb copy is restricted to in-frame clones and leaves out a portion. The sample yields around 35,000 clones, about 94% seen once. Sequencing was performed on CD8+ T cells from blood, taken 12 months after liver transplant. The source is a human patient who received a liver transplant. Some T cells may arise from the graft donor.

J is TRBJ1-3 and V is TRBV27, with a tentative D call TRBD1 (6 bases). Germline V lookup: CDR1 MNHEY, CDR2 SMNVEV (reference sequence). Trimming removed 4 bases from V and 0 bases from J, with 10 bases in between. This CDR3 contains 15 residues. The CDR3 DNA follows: TGTGCCAGCAGTTCCGGACAGTTCTCTGGAAACACCATATATTTT. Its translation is CASSSGQFSGNTIYF.

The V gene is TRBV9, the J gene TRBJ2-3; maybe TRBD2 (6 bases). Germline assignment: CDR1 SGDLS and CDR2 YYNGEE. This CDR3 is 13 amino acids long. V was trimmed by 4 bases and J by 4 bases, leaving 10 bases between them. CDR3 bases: TGTGCCAGCAGCCCCCCGGGAGCAGATACGCAGTATTTT. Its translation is CASSPPGADTQYF. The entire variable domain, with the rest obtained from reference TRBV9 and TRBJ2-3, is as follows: DSGVTQTPKHLITATGQRVTLRCSPRSGDLSVYWYQQSLDQGLQFLIQYYNGEERAKGNILERFSAQQFPDLHSELNLSSLELGDSALYFCASSPPGADTQYFGPGTRLTVL.

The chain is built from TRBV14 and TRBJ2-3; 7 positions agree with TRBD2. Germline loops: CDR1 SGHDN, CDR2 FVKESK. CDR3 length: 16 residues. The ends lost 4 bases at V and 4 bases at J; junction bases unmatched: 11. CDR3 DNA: TGTGCCAGCAGCCCAACACGACTAGCTCGCGCAGATACGCAGTATTTT. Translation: CASSPTRLARADTQYF.

Written as DNA, the CDR3 is TGTGCCAGTAGCCCCCGGGGCTCTGGGACTGAAGCTTTCTTT. This sequence encodes CASSPRGSGTEAFF. V gene TRBV19 combines with J gene TRBJ1-1; the D gene is possibly TRBD1 (5 bases). With 6 bases removed from V and 5 bases from J, the gap between germline ends came to 16 bases. This CDR3 has 14 amino acids. The germline V gene encodes CDR1 LNHDA and CDR2 SQIVND (reference sequence).

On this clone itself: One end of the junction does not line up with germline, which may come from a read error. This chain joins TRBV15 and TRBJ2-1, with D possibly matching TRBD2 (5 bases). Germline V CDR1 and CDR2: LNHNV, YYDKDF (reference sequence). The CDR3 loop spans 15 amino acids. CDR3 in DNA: TGTGCCACCAGCCGAGACCGGTCCGGGGTCAACGAGCAGTTCTTC. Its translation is CATSRDRSGVNEQFF. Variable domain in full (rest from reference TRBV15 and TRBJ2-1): DAMVIQNPRYQVTQFGKPVTLSCSQTLNHNVMYWYQQKSSQAPKLLFHYYDKDFNNEADTPDNFQSRRPNTSFCFLDIRSPGLGDTAMYLCATSRDRSGVNEQFFGPGTRLTVL.

The CDR3 protein is CASSLDGTGVNPYEQYF. As DNA, the CDR3 is TGTGCCAGCAGCTTGGACGGGACAGGGGTAAATCCCTACGAGCAGTACTTC. The chain couples TRBV5-6 to TRBJ2-7; 10 positions match TRBD1. Trimming removed 0 bases from V and 2 bases from J; junction bases left unmatched: 8. CDR1 is SGHDT, CDR2 YYEEEE, per germline. There are 17 residues in the CDR3.

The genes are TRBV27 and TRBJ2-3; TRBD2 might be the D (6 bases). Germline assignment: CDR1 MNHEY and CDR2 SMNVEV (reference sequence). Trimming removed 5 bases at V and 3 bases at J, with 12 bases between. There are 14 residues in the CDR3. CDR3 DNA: TGTGCCAGCAGTGGCGGGACTTTAACAGATACGCAGTATTTT. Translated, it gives CASSGGTLTDTQYF.